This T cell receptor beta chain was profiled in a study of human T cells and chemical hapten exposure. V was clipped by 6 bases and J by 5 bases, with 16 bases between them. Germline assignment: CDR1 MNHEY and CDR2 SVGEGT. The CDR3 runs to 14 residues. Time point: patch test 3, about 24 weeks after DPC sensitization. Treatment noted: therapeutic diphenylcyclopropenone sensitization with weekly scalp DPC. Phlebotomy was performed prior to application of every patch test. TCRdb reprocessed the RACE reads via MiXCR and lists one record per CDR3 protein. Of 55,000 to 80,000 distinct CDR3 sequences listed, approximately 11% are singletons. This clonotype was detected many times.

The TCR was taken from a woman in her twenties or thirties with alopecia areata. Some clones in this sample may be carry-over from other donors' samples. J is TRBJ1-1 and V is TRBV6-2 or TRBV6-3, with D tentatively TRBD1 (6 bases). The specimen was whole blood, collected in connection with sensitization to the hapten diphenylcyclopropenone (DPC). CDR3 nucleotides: TGTGCCAGCAGCCCAACGACAGGCAGAACTGAAGCTTTCTTT. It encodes CASSPTTGRTEAFF.